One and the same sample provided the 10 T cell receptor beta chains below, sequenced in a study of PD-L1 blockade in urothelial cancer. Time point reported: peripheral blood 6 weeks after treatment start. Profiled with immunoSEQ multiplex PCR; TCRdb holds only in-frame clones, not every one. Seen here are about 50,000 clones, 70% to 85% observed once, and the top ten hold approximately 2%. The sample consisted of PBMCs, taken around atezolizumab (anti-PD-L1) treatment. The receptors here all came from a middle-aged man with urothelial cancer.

CDR3 sequence: CASSEVAGAQHGYTF. Here the CDR3 DNA reads TGTGCCAGCAGTGAAGTGGCAGGGGCACAGCACGGCTACACCTTC. This rearrangement joins TRBV6-1 to TRBJ1-2; weak D call: TRBD1 (6 bases). CDR3 size: 15 residues. V was shortened by 1 base and J by 8 bases, with 17 bases between the two germline ends. The V gene's germline CDR1 is MNHNS and CDR2 SASEGT.

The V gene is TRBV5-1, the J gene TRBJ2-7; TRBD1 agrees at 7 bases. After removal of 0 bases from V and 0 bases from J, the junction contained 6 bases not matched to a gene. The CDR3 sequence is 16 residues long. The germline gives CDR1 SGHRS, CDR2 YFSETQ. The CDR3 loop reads CASSLVPGQISYEQYF. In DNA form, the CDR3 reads TGCGCCAGCAGCTTGGTGCCGGGACAGATCTCCTACGAGCAGTACTTC.

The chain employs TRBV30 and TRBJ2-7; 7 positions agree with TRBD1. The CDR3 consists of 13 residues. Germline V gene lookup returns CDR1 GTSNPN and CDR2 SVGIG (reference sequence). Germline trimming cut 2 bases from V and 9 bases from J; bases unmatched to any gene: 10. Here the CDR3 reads CAWSRGQTLGQYF. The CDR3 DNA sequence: TGTGCCTGGAGTCGGGGACAGACCCTCGGGCAGTACTTC. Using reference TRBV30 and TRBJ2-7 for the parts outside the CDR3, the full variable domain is SQTIHQWPATLVQPVGSPLSLECTVEGTSNPNLYWYRQAAGRGLQLLFYSVGIGQISSEVPQNLSASRPQDRQFILSSKKLLLSDSGFYLCAWSRGQTLGQYFGPGTRLTVT.

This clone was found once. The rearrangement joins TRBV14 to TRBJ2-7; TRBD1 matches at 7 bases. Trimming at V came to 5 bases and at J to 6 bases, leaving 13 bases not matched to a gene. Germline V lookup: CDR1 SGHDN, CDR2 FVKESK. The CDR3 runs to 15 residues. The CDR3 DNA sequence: TGTGCCAGCAGCACCCGACAGGGACAGAGCGGCGAGCAGTACTTC. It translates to CASSTRQGQSGEQYF.

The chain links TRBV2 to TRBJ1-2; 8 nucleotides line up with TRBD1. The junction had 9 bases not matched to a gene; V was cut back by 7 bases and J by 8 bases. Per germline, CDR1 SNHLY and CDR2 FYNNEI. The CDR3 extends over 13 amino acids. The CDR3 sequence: CASTARTGSGYTF. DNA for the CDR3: TGTGCCAGCACCGCCCGGACAGGGAGCGGCTACACCTTC.

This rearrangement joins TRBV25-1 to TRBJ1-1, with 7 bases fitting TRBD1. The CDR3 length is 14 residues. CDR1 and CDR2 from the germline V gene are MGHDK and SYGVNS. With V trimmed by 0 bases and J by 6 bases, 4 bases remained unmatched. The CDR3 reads CASSEYPDRAEAFF. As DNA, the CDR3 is TGTGCCAGCAGTGAATATCCCGACAGGGCTGAAGCTTTCTTT.

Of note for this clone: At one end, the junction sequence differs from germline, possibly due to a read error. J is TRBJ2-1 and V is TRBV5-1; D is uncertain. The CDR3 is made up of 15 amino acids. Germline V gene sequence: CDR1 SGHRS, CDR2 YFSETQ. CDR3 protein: CASRLALSSYNEQFF. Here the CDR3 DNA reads TGCGCCAGCAGATTGGCGCTGAGCTCCTACAATGAGCAGTTCTTC. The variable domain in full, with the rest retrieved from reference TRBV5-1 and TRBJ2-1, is KAGVTQTPRYLIKTRGQQVTLSCSPISGHRSVSWYQQTPGQGLQFLFEYFSETQRNKGNFPGRFSGRQFSNSRSEMNVSTLELGDSALYLCASRLALSSYNEQFFGPGTRLTVL.

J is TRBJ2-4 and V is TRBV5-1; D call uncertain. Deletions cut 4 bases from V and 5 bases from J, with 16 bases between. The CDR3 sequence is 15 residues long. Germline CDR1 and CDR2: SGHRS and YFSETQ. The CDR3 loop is CASSLLDNFQNIQYF. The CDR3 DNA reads TGCGCCAGCAGCCTACTCGACAATTTCCAAAACATTCAGTACTTC.

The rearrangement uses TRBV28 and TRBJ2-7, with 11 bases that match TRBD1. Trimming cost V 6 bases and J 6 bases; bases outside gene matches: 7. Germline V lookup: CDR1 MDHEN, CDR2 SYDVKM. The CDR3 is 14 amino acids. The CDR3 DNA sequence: TGTGCCAGCAGAAGGACAGGGGGCGGAACCGAGCAGTACTTC. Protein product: CASRRTGGGTEQYF.

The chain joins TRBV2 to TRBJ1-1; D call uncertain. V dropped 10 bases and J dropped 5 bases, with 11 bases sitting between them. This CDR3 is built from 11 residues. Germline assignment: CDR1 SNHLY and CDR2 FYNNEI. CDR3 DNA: TGTGCCAAAAAGAGGGAGACTGAAGCTTTCTTT. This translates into CAKKRETEAFF.